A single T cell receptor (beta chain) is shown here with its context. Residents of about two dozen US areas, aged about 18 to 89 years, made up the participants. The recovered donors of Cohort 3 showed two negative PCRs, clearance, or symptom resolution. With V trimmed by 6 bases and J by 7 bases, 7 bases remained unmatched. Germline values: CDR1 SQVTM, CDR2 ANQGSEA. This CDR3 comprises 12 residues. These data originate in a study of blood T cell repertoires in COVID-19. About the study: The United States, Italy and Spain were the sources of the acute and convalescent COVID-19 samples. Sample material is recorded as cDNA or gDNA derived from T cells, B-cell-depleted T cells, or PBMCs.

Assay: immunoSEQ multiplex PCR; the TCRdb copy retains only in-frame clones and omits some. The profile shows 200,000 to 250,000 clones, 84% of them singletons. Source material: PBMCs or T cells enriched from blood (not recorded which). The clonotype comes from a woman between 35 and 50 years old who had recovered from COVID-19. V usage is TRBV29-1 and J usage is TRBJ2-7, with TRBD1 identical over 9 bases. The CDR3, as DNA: TGCAGCGTGGTGACAGGGGGTGGGGAGCAGTACGTC. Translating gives CSVVTGGGEQYV.